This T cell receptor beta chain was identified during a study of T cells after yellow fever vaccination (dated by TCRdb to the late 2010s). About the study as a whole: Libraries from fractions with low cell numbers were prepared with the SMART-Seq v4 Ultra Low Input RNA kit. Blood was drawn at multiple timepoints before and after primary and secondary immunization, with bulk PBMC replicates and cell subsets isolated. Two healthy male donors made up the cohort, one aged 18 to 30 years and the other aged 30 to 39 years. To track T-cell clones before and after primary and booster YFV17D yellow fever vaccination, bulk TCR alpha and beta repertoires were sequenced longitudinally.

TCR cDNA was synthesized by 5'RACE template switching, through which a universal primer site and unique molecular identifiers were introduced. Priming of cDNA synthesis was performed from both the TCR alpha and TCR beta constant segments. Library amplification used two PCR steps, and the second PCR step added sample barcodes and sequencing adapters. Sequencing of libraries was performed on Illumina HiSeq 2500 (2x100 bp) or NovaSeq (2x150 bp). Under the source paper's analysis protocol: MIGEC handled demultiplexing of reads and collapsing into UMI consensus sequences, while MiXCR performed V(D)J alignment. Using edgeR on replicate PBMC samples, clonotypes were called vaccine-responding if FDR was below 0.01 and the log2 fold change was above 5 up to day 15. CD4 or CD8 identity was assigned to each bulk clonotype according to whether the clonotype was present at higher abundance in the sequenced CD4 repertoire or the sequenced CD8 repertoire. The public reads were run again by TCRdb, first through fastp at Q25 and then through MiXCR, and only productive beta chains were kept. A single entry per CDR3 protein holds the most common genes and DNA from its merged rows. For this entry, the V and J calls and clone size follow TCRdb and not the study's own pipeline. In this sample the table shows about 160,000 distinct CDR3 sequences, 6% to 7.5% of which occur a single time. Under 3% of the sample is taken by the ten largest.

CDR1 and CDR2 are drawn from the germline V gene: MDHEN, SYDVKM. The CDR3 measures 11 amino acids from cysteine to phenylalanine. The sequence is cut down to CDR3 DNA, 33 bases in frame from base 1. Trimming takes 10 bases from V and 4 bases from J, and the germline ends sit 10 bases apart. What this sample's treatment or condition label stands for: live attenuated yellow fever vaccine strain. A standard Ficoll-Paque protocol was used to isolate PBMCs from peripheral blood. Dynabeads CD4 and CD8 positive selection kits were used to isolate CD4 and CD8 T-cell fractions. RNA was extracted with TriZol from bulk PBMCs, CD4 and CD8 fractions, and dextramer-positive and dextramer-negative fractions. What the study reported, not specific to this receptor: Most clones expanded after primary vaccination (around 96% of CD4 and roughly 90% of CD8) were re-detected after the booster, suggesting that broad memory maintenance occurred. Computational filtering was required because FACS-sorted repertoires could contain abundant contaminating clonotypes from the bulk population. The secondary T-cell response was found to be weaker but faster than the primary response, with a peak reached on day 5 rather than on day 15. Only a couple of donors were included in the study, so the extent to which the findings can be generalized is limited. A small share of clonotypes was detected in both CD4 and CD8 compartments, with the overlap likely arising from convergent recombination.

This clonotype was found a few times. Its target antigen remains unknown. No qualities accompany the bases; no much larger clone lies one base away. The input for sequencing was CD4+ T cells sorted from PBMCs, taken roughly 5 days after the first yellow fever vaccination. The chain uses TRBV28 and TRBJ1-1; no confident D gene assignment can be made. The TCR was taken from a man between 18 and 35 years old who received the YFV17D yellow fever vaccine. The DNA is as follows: TGTGCCACTCAGTTAGGCACTGAAGCTTTCTTT. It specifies CATQLGTEAFF.